Sequencing of this TCR beta chain was carried out in a study of cytomegalovirus exposure and HLA in healthy donors. 13 Jbeta primers and 60 Vbeta primers were used for the PCR. Sequencing used immunoSEQ multiplex PCR; TCRdb keeps in-frame clones, though not all of them. The sample holds 130,000 to 150,000 clones; 76% are singletons and the top ten take more than 3%. This clone was picked up one time. V trimming: 4 bases; J trimming: 6 bases; junction bases outside the gene matches: 8. CDR1 and CDR2 from the germline V gene are SGDLS and YYNGEE. The CDR3 consists of 15 residues. The chain recombines TRBV9 with TRBJ2-3; 10 positions agree with TRBD1. This sequence originates from a man aged 18 to 30 in good health and CMV-seronegative. Sequencing was done on a sample of PBMCs. In DNA form, the CDR3 reads TGTGCCAGCAGCCCTGGACAGGGGGTTATTGATACGCAGTATTTT. Translation gives CASSPGQGVIDTQYF.